The 9 T cell receptor beta chains below all came from one sample that was sequenced in a study of CD8+CD57+ T cells in acquired aplastic anemia. CD8+CD57+ cell expansion, shown by flow cytometry, had occurred in the patients selected for sequencing. TCR beta VDJ and CDR3 were profiled, and genomic DNA was the template. One entry per CDR3 protein results from TCRdb running MiXCR on the reads. The sample shows approximately 130,000 distinct CDR3 sequences, 50% to 70% of them seen only once. Sequences were obtained from sorted CD4+, CD8+, or CD8+CD57+ T cells (not recorded which) from PBMCs. The receptors stem from a human donor with aplastic anemia.

This chain joins TRBV7-3 and TRBJ2-6; 11 bases align to TRBD2. The CDR3 runs to 18 residues. The V gene's germline CDR1 is SGHTA and CDR2 FQGTGA. Trimming took 3 bases from V and 4 from J; bases not matched to a gene: 8. The CDR3: CASSFGLAGGKGANVLTF. CDR3 DNA sequence: TGTGCCAGCAGCTTTGGTTTAGCGGGGGGGAAAGGGGCCAACGTCCTGACTTTC.

J is TRBJ1-1 and V is TRBV11-2, with 8 positions matching TRBD1. Trimming cost V 0 bases and J 4 bases; bases outside gene matches: 4. Per germline, CDR1 SGHAT and CDR2 FQNNGV. The CDR3 length is 15 residues. CDR3 amino acids: CASSLESGGGTEAFF. The CDR3 DNA is TGTGCCAGCAGCTTAGAGTCAGGGGGCGGCACTGAAGCTTTCTTT.

This clonotype was seen repeatedly, ten times or more. The chain uses TRBV5-1 and TRBJ2-7, with D tentatively TRBD2 (5 bases). In germline, CDR1 is SGHRS, CDR2 YFSETQ. V was clipped by 5 bases and J by 7 bases, with 22 bases between them. The CDR3 consists of 15 residues. In nucleotides, the CDR3 is TGCGCCAGCAGTTACACCGGGATCAACTTTGGGGAGCAGTACTTC. This gives the protein CASSYTGINFGEQYF.

V and J are TRBV24-1 and TRBJ2-3; TRBD2 matches at 10 bases. V was clipped by 7 bases and J by 0 bases; unmatched bases: 3. The CDR3 runs to 15 residues. Per germline, CDR1 KGHDR and CDR2 SFDVKD. CDR3 amino acids: CATSVAGGSTDTQYF. The CDR3 DNA reads TGTGCCACCAGCGTAGCGGGGGGAAGCACAGATACGCAGTATTTT.

The chain employs TRBV19 and TRBJ2-7, with D possibly being TRBD1 (6 bases). The CDR3 extends over 14 amino acids. Deletions cut 6 bases from V and 3 bases from J, with 15 bases between. Germline V lookup: CDR1 LNHDA, CDR2 SQIVND (reference sequence). CDR3 DNA sequence: TGTGCCAGTAGACCTGACAGGACTGTCTACGAGCAGTACTTC. Protein sequence: CASRPDRTVYEQYF.

This clonotype occurred a few times. The chain couples TRBV18 to TRBJ1-5, with 7 bases identical to TRBD1. The V gene end was trimmed by 4 bases and the J gene end by 3 bases; junction bases not matched to a gene: 9. The CDR3 has 16 residues. CDR1 and CDR2 (germline): KGHSH, LQKENI. The chain's CDR3 is CASSLGQYGDNQPQHF. In nucleotides, the CDR3 is TGTGCCAGCTCACTGGGACAGTACGGTGACAATCAGCCCCAGCATTTT.

The chain couples TRBV5-6 to TRBJ2-7; 7 bases align to TRBD2. V shed 7 bases and J 3 bases; nucleotides not matched to a gene: 10. The CDR3 has 14 residues. In germline, CDR1 is SGHDT, CDR2 YYEEEE. Here the CDR3 DNA reads TGTGCCAGCGCCACCGGGCGGGGGATCTACGAGCAGTACTTC. Its translation is CASATGRGIYEQYF.

The sample holds one count of this clonotype. The V gene is TRBV2, the J gene TRBJ2-3, with D unresolved. V was clipped by 0 bases and J by 0 bases, with 7 bases between them. The CDR3 sequence is 15 residues long. Germline CDR1 reads SNHLY; CDR2 reads FYNNEI. CDR3 sequence reads: CASSEAAISTDTQYF. The CDR3 DNA is TGTGCCAGCAGTGAAGCGGCCATAAGCACAGATACGCAGTATTTT.

The chain has TRBV10-3 and TRBJ1-1; D perhaps matches TRBD1 (5 bases). The germline CDR1 and CDR2 sequences are ENHRY and SYGVKD. The CDR3 is 13 residues long. V was clipped by 5 bases and J by 4 bases, with 11 bases between them. CDR3 bases: TGTGCCATCAGTTGGGGACTAGCCACTGAAGCTTTCTTT. The encoded protein is CAISWGLATEAFF.